The source of this T cell receptor (beta chain) is a study of T cells in Graves' hyperthyroidism and ophthalmopathy (dated by TCRdb to between 2017 and 2020). Context from the whole study: TCR V-J signatures able to tell the groups apart were searched for in a discovery cohort of some 100 patients, of whom under 45 had Graves' ophthalmopathy and 55 to 60 had stable Graves' hyperthyroidism. Whether ophthalmopathy could be predicted prospectively was tested in an independent validation cohort made up of under 20 hyperthyroidism patients plus 17 patients who later progressed to ophthalmopathy. After blood sampling, hyperthyroidism patients were treated with methimazole at a starting dose of 30 mg daily, and ophthalmopathy patients were treated with high-dose intravenous methylprednisolone. The paper describes TCR Vbeta CDR3 sequencing of around 140 peripheral blood samples, made up of 43 ophthalmopathy patients, roughly 80 hyperthyroidism patients and about 17 progressor patients. For training and testing, the approximately 92 patients in the discovery cohort were randomly divided in a 7:3 ratio. In addition, the study compared T-cell repertoires in thyroid tissue and in blood from about six Graves' hyperthyroidism patients.

Amplification of TCR beta CDR3 regions was carried out from RNA transcripts. For the first round of RT-PCR on the TCR CDR3, the HTBI primer set was used together with the Qiagen OneStep RT-PCR kit. A second multiplex PCR round built the libraries, followed by size selection and purification. The libraries were sequenced on an Illumina HiSeq2000 using paired-end 100 bp reads. In the authors' own workflow: SOAPnuke was used to process the raw data, throwing out any read that contained adapters or uncalled bases, had a mean Phred below 15, or lacked an exact constant-primer or identifier match. COPE v1.2.5 was used to merge the high-quality paired reads, and each unique nucleotide sequence was defined as a clonotype. MiTCR v1.1 was used to align the clonotypes against IMGT TRBV, TRBD and TRBJ reference segments. The analysis included only V-J combinations with a frequency above 0.0001, which together covered 99.2% of the repertoires. A TCS score was defined as the ratio between F50 (clonal expansion) and ExV (chaos), using BLOSUM62-based TCRdist between CDR3 peptides within each V-J. Welch's t-statistics and random forest reduced around 510 V-J features to 13, which were used in a naive Bayes classifier (R e1071). In-frame beta chains were kept once TCRdb had trimmed the public reads at Q25 with fastp and called clones with MiXCR. Rows are unified per CDR3 protein, each entry keeping the most common DNA and genes. None of the V and J calls come from the authors' own analysis; TCRdb made them. For this sample there are under 700,000 distinct CDR3 sequences; under 60% appear just once. The ten biggest clones cover about 7.8% of the sample.

Stable Graves' hyperthyroidism was defined as no progression to ophthalmopathy during 18 months of follow-up. The hyperthyroidism patients were between 18 and 65 years old and newly diagnosed, with a disease duration of less than 2 months. The study excluded patients with uncontrolled infections, other autoimmune diseases, pregnancy or lactation. Diagnoses were based on clinical symptoms, serum thyroxine and TRAb, thyroid ultrasound and orbital computed tomography. Trizol reagent was used to extract total RNA, and RNA quality was then checked on an Agilent 2100 Bioanalyzer. Broad study findings and their caveats: Most expanded thyroid clonotypes (frequency above 0.001) were also detected in blood, a finding suggesting that blood repertoires may reflect thyroid immune responses. Sample size was not statistically predetermined, and investigators were not blinded to group allocation. In validation, the model predicted progression to ophthalmopathy with approximately 70% sensitivity and 72% to 85% specificity, a median of around 6.6 months before onset. Ophthalmopathy was separated from stable hyperthyroidism by a 13 V-J signature model, with 85% to 90% sensitivity and about 81% specificity obtained in cross-validation and 80%/75% obtained in testing.

The CDR3 covers 14 residues, taking in both the cysteine and the phenylalanine. Of the read, only the CDR3 DNA is kept; its 42 bases are in frame from base 1. CDR1 and CDR2 were assigned from the germline V gene (reference sequence) as DFQATT and SNEGSKA. A word on this clonotype: There is no known antigen for this receptor. There are no base qualities to consult, and no much larger clone falls within one base.

The sequenced sample was peripheral blood or thyroid tissue (not recorded which). This sequence uses TRBV20-1 and TRBJ1-5; too little of a D gene remains to name it. The TCR originated in a woman aged 18-29 years with Graves' hyperthyroidism. Donor details come from another sample of the same person, matched by shared clones. DNA sequence: TGCAGCTTAGCGGCAGATACCAACAATCAGCCCCAGCATTTT. Its coded protein is CSLAADTNNQPQHF.